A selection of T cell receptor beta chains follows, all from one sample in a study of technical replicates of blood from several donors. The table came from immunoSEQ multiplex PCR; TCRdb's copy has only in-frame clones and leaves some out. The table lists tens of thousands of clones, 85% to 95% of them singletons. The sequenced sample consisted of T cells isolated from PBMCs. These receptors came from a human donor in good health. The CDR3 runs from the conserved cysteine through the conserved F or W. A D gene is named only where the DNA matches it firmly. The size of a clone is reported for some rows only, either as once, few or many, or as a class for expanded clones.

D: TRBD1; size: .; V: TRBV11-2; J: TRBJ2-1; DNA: TGTGCCAGCAGCTCCCCCCGACAGGGCGCTATGTACAATGAGCAGTTCTTC; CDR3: CASSSPRQGAMYNEQFF
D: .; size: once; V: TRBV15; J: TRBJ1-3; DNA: TGTGCCACCAGCAGAGATGGGCAGAATGGAAACACCATATATTTT; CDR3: CATSRDGQNGNTIYF
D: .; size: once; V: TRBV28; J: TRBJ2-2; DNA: TGTGCCAGCAGGGGACTTAACACCGGGGAGCTGTTTTTT; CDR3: CASRGLNTGELFF
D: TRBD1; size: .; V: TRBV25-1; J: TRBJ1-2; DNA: TGTGCCAGCAGTGAATTCGGGACAGGGGGTGGCTACACCTTC; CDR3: CASSEFGTGGGYTF
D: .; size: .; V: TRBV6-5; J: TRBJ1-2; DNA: TGTGCCAGTACGAGGCAGGGCGGTTTCTATGGCTACACCTTC; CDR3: CASTRQGGFYGYTF
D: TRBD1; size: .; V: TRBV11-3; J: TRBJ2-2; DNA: TGTGCCAGCAGCTTAGTTGGGTGGGGACAGGGTGAATCCGGGGAGCTGTTTTTT; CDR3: CASSLVGWGQGESGELFF
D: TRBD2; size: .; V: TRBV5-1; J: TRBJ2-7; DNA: TGCGCCAGCAGCTTGGCCGGGCGGGAGCAAAACGAGCAGTACTTC; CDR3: CASSLAGREQNEQYF
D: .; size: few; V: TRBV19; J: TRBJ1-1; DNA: TGTGCCAGTAGATGGGCAGATAACACTGAAGCTTTCTTT; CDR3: CASRWADNTEAFF
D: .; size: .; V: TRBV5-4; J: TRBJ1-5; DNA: TGTGCCAGCAGCTTGAACAGGGTTAGCAATCAGCCCCAGCATTTT; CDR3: CASSLNRVSNQPQHF
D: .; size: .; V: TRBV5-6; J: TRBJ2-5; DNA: TGTGCCAGCAGCTTGGTCGTAGGGAGAGAGACCCAGTACTTC; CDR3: CASSLVVGRETQYF
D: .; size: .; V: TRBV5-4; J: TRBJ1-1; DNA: TGTGCCAGCAGCCCGGCGGGGGGGTTGAACACTGAAGCTTTCTTT; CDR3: CASSPAGGLNTEAFF
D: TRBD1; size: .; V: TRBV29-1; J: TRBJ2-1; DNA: TGCAGCGTGCTGGACAGGGGCCGTACTAGCTCCTACAATGAGCAGTTCTTC; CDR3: CSVLDRGRTSSYNEQFF
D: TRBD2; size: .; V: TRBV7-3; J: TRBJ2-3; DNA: TGTGCCAGCAGCCCCCTGGGGTTTGGACTAGCGGGGGGGGCAGATACGCAGTATTTT; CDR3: CASSPLGFGLAGGADTQYF
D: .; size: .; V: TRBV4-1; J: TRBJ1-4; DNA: TGCGCCAGCAGCCGCCCGGGACTGAAGAATGAAAAACTGTTTTTT; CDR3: CASSRPGLKNEKLFF
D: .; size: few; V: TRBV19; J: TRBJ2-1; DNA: TGTGCCAGTAGTAGGCTAGCAATCTTCTCCTACAATGAGCAGTTCTTC; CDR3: CASSRLAIFSYNEQFF
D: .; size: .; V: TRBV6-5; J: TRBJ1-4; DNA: TGTGCCAGCAGTTATGGGCGGGGGAATGAAAAACTGTTTTTT; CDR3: CASSYGRGNEKLFF
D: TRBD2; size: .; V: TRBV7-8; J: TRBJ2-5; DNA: TGTGCCAGCAAGGGCGGGAGGGCGTTAGAGACCCAGTACTTC; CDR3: CASKGGRALETQYF
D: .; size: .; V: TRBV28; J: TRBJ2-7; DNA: TGTGCCAGCAGAAACCGACAGATTGAGCAGTACTTC; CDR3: CASRNRQIEQYF
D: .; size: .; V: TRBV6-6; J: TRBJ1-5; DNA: TGTGCCAGCAGCCGGGGAAATAGCAATCAGCCCCAGCATTTT; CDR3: CASSRGNSNQPQHF
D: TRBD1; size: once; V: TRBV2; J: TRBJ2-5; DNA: TGTGCCAGCACCCAGGGACAGCAGGAGACCCAGTACTTC; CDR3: CASTQGQQETQYF
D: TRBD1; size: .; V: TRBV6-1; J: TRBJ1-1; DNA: TGTGCCAGCAGTGAAGAGAACAGGGGGCGAGGTGAAGCTTTCTTT; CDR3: CASSEENRGRGEAFF
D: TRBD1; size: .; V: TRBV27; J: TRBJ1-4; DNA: TGTGCCAGCAGTTTAGGGCAGGGGGCAGGTAATGAAAAACTGTTTTTT; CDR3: CASSLGQGAGNEKLFF
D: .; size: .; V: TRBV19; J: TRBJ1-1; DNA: TGTGCCAGTAGTTTTGGACTTAACACTGAAGCTTTCTTT; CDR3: CASSFGLNTEAFF
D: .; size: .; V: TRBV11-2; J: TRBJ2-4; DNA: TGTGCCAGCAGCTTGGGGCGGCAGGCCAAAAACATTCAGTACTTC; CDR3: CASSLGRQAKNIQYF
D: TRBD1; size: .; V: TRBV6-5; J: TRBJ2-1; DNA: TGTGCCAGCACCGGGACAGGGTTCTATGAGCAGTTCTTC; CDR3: CASTGTGFYEQFF
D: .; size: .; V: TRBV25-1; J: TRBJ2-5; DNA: TGTGCCAGCAGTGAATTAAGGGGGAGAACGCCCCGAGAGACCCAGTACTTC; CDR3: CASSELRGRTPRETQYF
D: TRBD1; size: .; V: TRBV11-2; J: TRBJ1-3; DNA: TGTGCCAGCCTCCGAGGGGGCAGCAGAGACACCATATATTTT; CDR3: CASLRGGSRDTIYF
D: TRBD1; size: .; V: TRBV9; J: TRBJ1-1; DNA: TGTGCCAGCAGCGGGACAGGGGGGGCGAACACTGAAGCTTTCTTT; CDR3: CASSGTGGANTEAFF
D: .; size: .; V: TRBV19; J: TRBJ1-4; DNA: TGTGCCAGTAGTATGGAGAAGGGGGTTAAGAATGAAAAACTGTTTTTT; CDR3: CASSMEKGVKNEKLFF
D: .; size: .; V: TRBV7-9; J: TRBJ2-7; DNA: TGTGCCAGCAGCCCTCGGTGGGGGGAGCTAAACGAGCAGTACTTC; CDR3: CASSPRWGELNEQYF
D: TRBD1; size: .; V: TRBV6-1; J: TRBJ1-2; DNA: TGTGCCAGCAGTGAAGTTTCGACAGGGGGAAGAGGCTACACCTTC; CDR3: CASSEVSTGGRGYTF
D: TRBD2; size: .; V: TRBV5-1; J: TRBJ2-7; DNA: TGCGCCAGCAGCCTGTGGACTAGCGGGAGCTACGAGCAGTACTTC; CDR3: CASSLWTSGSYEQYF
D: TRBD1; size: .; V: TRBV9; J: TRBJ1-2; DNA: TGTGCCAGCAGAGGGGACAGTTACTATGGCTACACCTTC; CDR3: CASRGDSYYGYTF
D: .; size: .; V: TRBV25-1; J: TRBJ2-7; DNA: TGTGCCAGCAGTAACTCGGGATACGAGCAGTACTTC; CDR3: CASSNSGYEQYF
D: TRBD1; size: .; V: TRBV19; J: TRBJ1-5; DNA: TGTGCCAGTAGTATGGGGACAGGGGGTGATCAGCCCCAGCATTTT; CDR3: CASSMGTGGDQPQHF
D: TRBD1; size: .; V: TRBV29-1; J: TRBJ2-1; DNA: TGCAGCGTTAAACCGGGACAGGTCAACAATGAGCAGTTCTTC; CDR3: CSVKPGQVNNEQFF
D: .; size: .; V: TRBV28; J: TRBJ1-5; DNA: TGTGCCAGCAGTTTAACGGGGGGTCATAGGCAGCCCCAGCATTTT; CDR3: CASSLTGGHRQPQHF
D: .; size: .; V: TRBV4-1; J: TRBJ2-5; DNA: TGCGCCAGCAGCCAAGGCACCGGACAGCAAGAGACCCAGTACTTC; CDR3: CASSQGTGQQETQYF
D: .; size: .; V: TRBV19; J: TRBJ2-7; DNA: TGTGCCAGTAGTGCAGGGTTGCCCTACGAGCAGTACTTC; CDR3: CASSAGLPYEQYF
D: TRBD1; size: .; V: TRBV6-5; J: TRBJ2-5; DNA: TGTGCCAGCAGCCTAAGGGGGCTCGGTGGGGAGACCCAGTACTTC; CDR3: CASSLRGLGGETQYF
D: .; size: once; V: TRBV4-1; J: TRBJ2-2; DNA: TGCGCCAGCAGCGGGGGCAGGGGCACCGGGGAGCTGTTTTTT; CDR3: CASSGGRGTGELFF
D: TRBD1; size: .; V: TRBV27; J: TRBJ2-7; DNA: TGTGCCAGCCACGGACAGGGTAGTCCCTACGAGCAGTACTTC; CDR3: CASHGQGSPYEQYF
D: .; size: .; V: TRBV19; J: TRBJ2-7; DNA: TGTGCCAGTAGACCTTCCCCGGGACATTCAGTTGAGCAGTACTTC; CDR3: CASRPSPGHSVEQYF
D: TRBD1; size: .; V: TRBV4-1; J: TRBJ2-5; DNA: TGCGCCAGCAGCCAGGGCACCATCCGGACAGGGGGCGGGCAAGAGACCCAGTACTTC; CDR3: CASSQGTIRTGGGQETQYF
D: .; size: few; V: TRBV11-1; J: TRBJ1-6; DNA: TGTGCCAGCAGCCCTGAGCATACAGGAACCCTCCACTTT; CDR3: CASSPEHTGTLHF
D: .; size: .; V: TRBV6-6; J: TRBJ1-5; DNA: TGTGCCAGCAGTACCGAAGGGGTTGAGCAGCCCCAGCATTTT; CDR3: CASSTEGVEQPQHF
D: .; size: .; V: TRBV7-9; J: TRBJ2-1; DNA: TGTGCCAGCAGCTTCTGGACAGACAATGAGCAGTTCTTC; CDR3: CASSFWTDNEQFF
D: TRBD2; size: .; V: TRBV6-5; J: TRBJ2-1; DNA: TGTGCCAGCTCCCGGATAGCGGGAGGGGACAATGAGCAGTTCTTC; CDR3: CASSRIAGGDNEQFF
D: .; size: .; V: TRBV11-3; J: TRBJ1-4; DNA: TGTGCCAGCAGCCGCCGGGGGGCTATTCGCGGTGAAAAACTGTTTTTT; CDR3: CASSRRGAIRGEKLFF
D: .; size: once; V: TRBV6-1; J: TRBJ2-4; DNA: TGTGCCAGCAGTGTCGGGGGGCCCAAAAACATTCAGTACTTC; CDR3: CASSVGGPKNIQYF
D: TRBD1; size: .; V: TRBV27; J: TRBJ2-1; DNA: TGTGCCAGCAGCCCAAGGACAGGGCACAATGAGCAGTTCTTC; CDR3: CASSPRTGHNEQFF
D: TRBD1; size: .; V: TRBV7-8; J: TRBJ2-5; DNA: TGTGCCAGCAGCTTAGTTCCGGGACAGCTAACCTGGGAGACCCAGTACTTC; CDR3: CASSLVPGQLTWETQYF
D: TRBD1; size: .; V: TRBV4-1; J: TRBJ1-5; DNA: TGCGCCAGCAGCCGGGGAACTCCGACAGGGGGCCCCAGTCAGCCCCAGCATTTT; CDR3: CASSRGTPTGGPSQPQHF
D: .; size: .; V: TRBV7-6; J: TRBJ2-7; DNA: TGTGCCAGCAGCTTAGACGACGGGTTCTCCTACGAGCAGTACTTC; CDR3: CASSLDDGFSYEQYF
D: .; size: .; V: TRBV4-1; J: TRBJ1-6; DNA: TGCGCCAGCAGCCAACCCCTCGCGGGCTACGGGTCACCCCTCCACTTT; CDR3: CASSQPLAGYGSPLHF
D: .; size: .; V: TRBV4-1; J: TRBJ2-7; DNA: TGCGCCAGCAGCCAAGACCACACTTCAGGGAACGAGCAGTACTTC; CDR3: CASSQDHTSGNEQYF
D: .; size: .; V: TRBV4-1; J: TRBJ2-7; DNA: TGCGCCAGCAGCCAGGGGCGAGAGCAGTACTTC; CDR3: CASSQGREQYF
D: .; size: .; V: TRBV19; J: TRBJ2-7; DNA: TGTGCCAGTAGGCAGGCGGGACAGCCTGACTACGAGCAGTACTTC; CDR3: CASRQAGQPDYEQYF
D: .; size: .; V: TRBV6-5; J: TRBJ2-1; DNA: TGTGCCAGCAGCCAGACTAACAATGAGCAGTTCTTC; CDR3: CASSQTNNEQFF
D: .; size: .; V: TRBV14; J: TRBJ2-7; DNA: TGTGCCAGCAGCCCCGGACAGAACAGAAACCACGTCGGATCTTTCGAGCAGTACTTC; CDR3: CASSPGQNRNHVGSFEQYF